The 3 T cell receptor beta chains in this list originate from one sample, sequenced in a study of CD8 T cells in ankylosing spondylitis. MiXCR was run by TCRdb on the 5' RACE reads, yielding one entry per CDR3 protein. Of 180,000 or so distinct CDR3 sequences listed, roughly 11% are singletons. The sequenced material came from blood, either unsorted or a sorted T cell fraction (not recorded which). These receptors were collected from a male donor with ankylosing spondylitis or in good health (not recorded which).

A note on this clonotype: A single base separates this from a much larger clone, so it may be a read error. This chain joins TRBV6-5 and TRBJ2-1, with D maybe TRBD2 (5 bases). Trimming stripped 11 bases from V and 7 bases from J, with 15 bases between. The V gene's germline CDR1 is MNHEY and CDR2 SVGAGI. This CDR3 comprises 12 residues. CDR3 in amino acids: CASGRRVNEQFF. The CDR3, as DNA: TGTGCCTCTGGAAGGCGGGTAAATGAGCAGTTCTTC.

Ten or more counts support this clonotype. The J gene is TRBJ1-5, the V gene TRBV12-3 or TRBV12-4, with D possibly being TRBD1 (5 bases). The CDR3 covers 12 residues. The V gene lost 6 bases and the J gene lost 4 bases, with 7 bases spanning the gap. This chain's CDR3 is CASRGQNQPQHF. For the CDR3, the DNA is TGTGCCAGCAGAGGACAAAATCAGCCCCAGCATTTT.

The CDR3 bases are TGTGCCAGCAGCGGACTAGCGGGAGGGATAAGGGGTGAGCAGTTCTTC. This sequence encodes CASSGLAGGIRGEQFF. The chain uses TRBV9 and TRBJ2-1, with TRBD2 identical over 14 bases. Trimming took 3 bases from V and 9 from J; bases not matched to a gene: 8. This CDR3 region has 16 residues. Germline assignment: CDR1 SGDLS and CDR2 YYNGEE.